This TCR beta chain was captured in a study of tumor-infiltrating lymphocytes in glioblastoma multiforme. In germline, CDR1 is LGHNA, CDR2 YNFKEQ. V lost 5 bases to trimming and J lost 6 bases, with 16 bases between them. The CDR3 length is 15 residues. Multiple V-beta primers and a C-beta primer amplified TCRB from RNA. TCRdb reprocessed the multiplex PCR reads via MiXCR and lists one record per CDR3 protein. The repertoire consists of about 32,000 distinct CDR3 sequences, with under 70% occurring once and the leading ten covering approximately 35%. The clonotype originates from a male donor with glioblastoma. Sequences were obtained from brain tumor tissue. V and J are TRBV4-2 and TRBJ1-4; D not certain. In DNA form, the CDR3 reads TGTGCCAGCAGCGAAGGGCCTGACCGGGATGAAAAACTGTTTTTT. Protein: CASSEGPDRDEKLFF.